These T cell receptor beta chains were read from a single sample in a study of blood T cell repertoires in COVID-19. Assay: immunoSEQ multiplex PCR; the TCRdb copy retains only in-frame clones and omits some. Of tens of thousands of clones listed, 85% to 90% are singletons. The sequenced material came from peripheral blood. These TCRs come from a woman aged 55-69 years with COVID-19, enrolled during active disease. Both conserved end residues are part of each CDR3. A D gene is named only where the DNA matches it firmly. The size entry is marked missing in some rows and otherwise reads once, few, many or a size class.

d_call j_call clone_size v_call cdr3_nt cdr3_aa
- TRBJ2-4 once TRBV29-1 TGCAGCGTTGCCGGAACGGACACGAAAAACATTCAGTACTTC CSVAGTDTKNIQYF
- TRBJ2-7 once TRBV11-3 TGTGCCAGCAGCTTTCTGGCAGGGACCTACGAGCAGTACTTC CASSFLAGTYEQYF
TRBD1 TRBJ2-1 - TRBV3-1/TRBV3-2 TGTGCCAGCAGCCAAGTAGGGACAGGGATCTACAATGAGCAGTTCTTC CASSQVGTGIYNEQFF
TRBD1 TRBJ1-5 - TRBV5-8 TGTGCCAGCAGCCCACTGACAGGGGGCAAAAATCAGCCCCAGCATTTT CASSPLTGGKNQPQHF
- TRBJ1-6 - TRBV27 TGTGCCAGCAGTCGAAAACAGACAGGCAAATATGATTCACCCCTCCACTTT CASSRKQTGKYDSPLHF
TRBD1 TRBJ2-7 - TRBV18 TGTGCCAGCCAGACAGGGCTATACGAGCAGTACTTC CASQTGLYEQYF
- TRBJ1-6 - TRBV28 TGTGCCGGTCGGGGGAGGAGGGGATCACCCCTCCACTTT CAGRGRRGSPLHF
- TRBJ2-7 - TRBV15 TGTGCCACCAGCAGAGATTTAGTCTACGAGCAGTACTTC CATSRDLVYEQYF
- TRBJ2-6 - TRBV7-3 TGTGCCAGCAGACTTAGCGGAGCTGGGGCCAACGTCCTGACTTTC CASRLSGAGANVLTF
- TRBJ2-3 - TRBV5-1 TGCGCCAGCAGCGCGGGACCTCAGACAGTTACGCAGTATTTT CASSAGPQTVTQYF